Below, 10 T cell receptor beta chains from the same sample are listed, as sequenced in a study of T cell responses to AZD1222 COVID-19 vaccine. Some clones are missing from TCRdb's copy, which holds only in-frame ones; the method was immunoSEQ multiplex PCR. This repertoire shows 140,000 to 150,000 clones, roughly 93% found once; its top ten account for under 6.5%. The starting material was peripheral blood, obtained on day 0 of AZD1222 vaccination. These TCRs come from an adult in good health.

The V gene is TRBV24-1, the J gene TRBJ2-3; 7 bases are shared with TRBD2. After removal of 3 bases from V and 0 bases from J, the junction contained 8 bases not matched to a gene. Germline CDR1 KGHDR, CDR2 SFDVKD. CDR3 length: 17 residues. CDR3 protein: CATSDTSGDISTDTQYF. In nucleotides, the CDR3 is TGTGCCACCAGTGATACCAGCGGGGATATCAGCACAGATACGCAGTATTTT.

The CDR3 reads CASSPTGDSSSYEQYF. The CDR3 DNA reads as TGTGCCAGCTCACCTACGGGGGACAGCAGCTCCTACGAGCAGTACTTC. This chain joins TRBV18 and TRBJ2-7, with a possible D match to TRBD1 (7 bases). Germline V lookup: CDR1 KGHSH, CDR2 LQKENI. The CDR3 has 16 amino acids. The V end lost 3 bases, the J end lost 0 bases, and 15 bases lay between the germline ends. The whole variable domain, filled in from reference TRBV18 and TRBJ2-7, reads NAGVMQNPRHLVRRRGQEARLRCSPMKGHSHVYWYRQLPEEGLKFMVYLQKENIIDESGMPKERFSAEFPKEGPSILRIQQVVRGDSAAYFCASSPTGDSSSYEQYFGPGTRLTVT.

The gene calls are TRBV12-3 or TRBV12-4 and TRBJ1-1; TRBD1 is a possible D gene (5 bases). This CDR3 is built from 12 residues. The ends were cut back, 1 base at V and 7 bases at J, with 7 bases in the middle. The CDR3 protein is CASSLGQGEAFF. In DNA form, the CDR3 reads TGTGCCAGCAGTTTAGGGCAGGGTGAAGCTTTCTTT.

The V and J genes are TRBV19 and TRBJ2-1; TRBD2 matches at 9 bases. V dropped 3 bases and J dropped 7; count of bases not matched to a gene: 7. The CDR3 is made up of 15 amino acids. CDR1 LNHDA and CDR2 SQIVND come from the germline V gene (reference sequence). Here the CDR3 DNA reads TGTGCCAGTAGTATGTCTAGCGGGAAGATAAATGAGCAGTTCTTC. Its protein is CASSMSSGKINEQFF.

This chain joins TRBV6-5 and TRBJ1-5; 7 bases fit TRBD1. The length of the CDR3 is 15 residues. V trimming: 7 bases; J trimming: 1 base; junction bases outside the gene matches: 7. Germline loops: CDR1 MNHEY, CDR2 SVGAGI. The CDR3 DNA follows: TGTGCCAGCAAAAGACAGGGTGGGAGCAATCAGCCCCAGCATTTT. Protein: CASKRQGGSNQPQHF.

In this sample, this clone turned up a few times. This rearrangement joins TRBV27 to TRBJ2-7; D call uncertain. The CDR3 is 13 amino acids. V shed 2 bases and J shed 5 bases, with 10 bases lying between them. The germline V gene has CDR1 MNHEY and CDR2 SMNVEV (reference sequence). CDR3 amino acids: CASSLLYPNEQYF. For the CDR3, the DNA is TGTGCCAGCAGTTTACTCTACCCCAACGAGCAGTACTTC.

The chain combines TRBV28 with TRBJ1-3; D call uncertain. Per the germline V gene, CDR1 is MDHEN and CDR2 is SYDVKM. This CDR3 is built from 15 residues. V was clipped by 4 bases and J by 5 bases, with 15 bases between them. The DNA for the CDR3 is TGTGCCAGCAGTTCCCCTCCTGACCCCAGAAACACCATATATTTT. Translation gives CASSSPPDPRNTIYF.

The chain links TRBV24-1 to TRBJ2-1, with 13 bases lining up with TRBD2. The CDR3 consists of 16 residues. V lost 4 bases, J lost 8 bases, and 7 bases stayed unmatched. The germline gives CDR1 KGHDR, CDR2 SFDVKD. This CDR3 is CATSDRTSGRGYEQFF. The CDR3 nucleotides read TGTGCCACCAGTGACCGAACTAGCGGGAGGGGGTATGAGCAGTTCTTC.

The chain recombines TRBV10-3 with TRBJ2-1; weak D call: TRBD2 (6 bases). V lost 2 bases to trimming and J lost 10 bases, with 9 bases between them. CDR1 ENHRY and CDR2 SYGVKD come from the germline V gene. CDR3 length equals 12 residues. CDR3 loop: CAISEAGREQFF. The CDR3 bases are TGTGCCATCAGTGAGGCGGGACGGGAGCAGTTCTTC.

The chain uses TRBV5-1 and TRBJ1-1; 9 bases are a match to TRBD1. This CDR3 region has 15 residues. The germline gives CDR1 SGHRS, CDR2 YFSETQ. V was clipped by 4 bases and J by 3 bases; unmatched bases: 7. CDR3 nucleotide sequence: TGCGCCAGCAGCCCGGGACAGGGATGGTACACTGAAGCTTTCTTT. It translates to CASSPGQGWYTEAFF.